One sample yielded the 22 T cell receptor beta chains listed below, sequenced in a study of blood T cell repertoires in COVID-19. This table comes from immunoSEQ multiplex PCR, and its TCRdb copy is limited to in-frame clones, with some not included. The data contain 230,000 or so clones, almost 90% of them seen just once; the ten biggest clones take up about 2%. Sequences were obtained from peripheral blood. The receptors come from a woman aged 55-75 years with COVID-19, enrolled during active disease.

The gene calls are TRBV5-4 and TRBJ1-5; possibly TRBD1 for D (6 bases). V was clipped by 3 bases and J by 0 bases, with 10 bases between them. Germline assignment: CDR1 SGHNT and CDR2 YYREEE (reference sequence). The CDR3 contains 15 residues. This CDR3 reads CASSSQGNSNQPQHF. The CDR3 nucleotides are TGTGCCAGCAGCTCACAGGGAAATAGCAATCAGCCCCAGCATTTT.

The chain combines TRBV2 with TRBJ2-3, with 7 bases that match TRBD1. This CDR3 has 16 residues. Per the germline V gene, CDR1 is SNHLY and CDR2 is FYNNEI. The V segment lost 1 base and the J segment 4 bases; nucleotides outside the gene matches: 8. CDR3 nucleotides: TGTGCCAGCAGTGAAGTAGGCAGGGGGTCTTCAGATACGCAGTATTTT. The encoded protein is CASSEVGRGSSDTQYF.

The V and J genes are TRBV19 and TRBJ1-5, with TRBD1 matching 8 bases. Germline V gene sequence: CDR1 LNHDA, CDR2 SQIVND (reference sequence). CDR3 length: 16 residues. The trim removed 1 base at V and 3 bases at J, leaving 5 bases unmatched. CDR3 region: CASSIVGTGFNQPQHF. For the CDR3, the DNA is TGTGCCAGTAGTATAGTCGGGACAGGTTTCAATCAGCCCCAGCATTTT.

The chain is built from TRBV28 and TRBJ1-1, with a tentative D call TRBD1 (6 bases). V lost 2 bases and J lost 8, with 15 bases in between. Germline V gene lookup returns CDR1 MDHEN and CDR2 SYDVKM. The CDR3 is 14 residues long. CDR3 DNA: TGTGCCAGCAGTTTAGCCACAGGGACGAGGGAAGCTTTCTTT. This translates into CASSLATGTREAFF.

This chain joins TRBV3-1 (or the pseudogene TRBV3-2) and TRBJ1-4, with a weak D call TRBD1 (5 bases). This CDR3 region has 12 residues. V was clipped by 3 bases and J by 8 bases, with 7 bases between them. CDR1 is LGHDT and CDR2 is YNNKEL in the germline V gene (reference sequence). CDR3 amino acids: CASSQRTEKLFF. CDR3 bases: TGTGCCAGCAGCCAGAGGACAGAAAAACTGTTTTTT.

V and J are TRBV5-6 and TRBJ2-1; TRBD2 aligns across 8 bases. Trimming at V came to 1 base and at J to 6 bases, leaving 12 bases not matched to a gene. Germline V lookup: CDR1 SGHDT, CDR2 YYEEEE. This CDR3 is built from 17 residues. The CDR3 here is CASSLSGGAHSRNEQFF. The CDR3 nucleotides read TGTGCCAGCAGCTTGAGCGGGGGCGCGCATAGTCGCAATGAGCAGTTCTTC.

This chain joins TRBV30 and TRBJ2-7; 9 bases are shared with TRBD1. This CDR3 contains 13 residues. Germline CDR1 and CDR2: GTSNPN and SVGIG (reference sequence). The V segment lost 3 bases and the J segment 2 bases; nucleotides outside the gene matches: 2. In DNA form, the CDR3 reads TGTGCCTGGAGACAGGGGGCAACCTACGAGCAGTACTTC. Amino acids: CAWRQGATYEQYF. The entire variable domain, with the rest obtained from reference TRBV30 and TRBJ2-7, is as follows: SQTIHQWPATLVQPVGSPLSLECTVEGTSNPNLYWYRQAAGRGLQLLFYSVGIGQISSEVPQNLSASRPQDRQFILSSKKLLLSDSGFYLCAWRQGATYEQYFGPGTRLTVT.

The rearrangement uses TRBV19 and TRBJ1-3; 9 nucleotides agree with TRBD1. Germline lookup yields CDR1 LNHDA and CDR2 SQIVND (reference sequence). J lost 0 bases, V lost 5 bases, and 5 bases had no gene match. There are 16 residues in the CDR3. CDR3 residues: CASSPGTGSSGNTIYF. CDR3 sequence (DNA): TGTGCCAGTAGTCCCGGGACAGGGTCCTCTGGAAACACCATATATTTT.

The chain is built from TRBV18 and TRBJ1-1; 7 bases map to TRBD1. The V and J ends lost 3 bases and 6 bases, in that order; junction bases with no gene match: 13. Germline CDR1 and CDR2: KGHSH and LQKENI. The CDR3 sequence is 16 residues long. The CDR3 spells CASSPYVTGWTAEAFF. The CDR3 DNA is TGTGCCAGCTCACCTTATGTGACAGGGTGGACGGCTGAAGCTTTCTTT.

The J gene is TRBJ2-7, the V gene TRBV6-6; TRBD1 agrees at 9 bases. The V segment lost 6 bases and the J segment 5 bases; nucleotides outside the gene matches: 11. The CDR3 extends over 15 amino acids. The V gene's germline CDR1 is MNHNY and CDR2 SVGAGI (reference sequence). The CDR3 DNA is TGTGCCAGCAGCGGCGGTCCGGACAGGGGAGACGAGCAGTACTTC. Residues: CASSGGPDRGDEQYF.

V gene TRBV27 combines with J gene TRBJ1-1; 9 positions agree with TRBD1. CDR3 size: 15 residues. Germline V CDR1 and CDR2: MNHEY, SMNVEV (reference sequence). The V gene end was trimmed by 3 bases and the J gene end by 7 bases; junction bases not matched to a gene: 9. CDR3 in amino acids: CASSLGTGGAGEAFF. CDR3 coding DNA: TGTGCCAGCAGTTTGGGCACAGGGGGCGCGGGTGAAGCTTTCTTT.

This clone was recorded once. CDR3: CASSLAAANTGELFF. CDR3 nucleotide sequence: TGCGCCAGCAGCTTGGCAGCGGCGAACACCGGGGAGCTGTTTTTT. This sequence joins TRBV5-1 and TRBJ2-2; TRBD2 is a possible D gene (5 bases). The CDR3 sequence is 15 residues long. V lost 0 bases, J lost 0 bases, and 6 bases lay in between. From germline, CDR1 is SGHRS and CDR2 YFSETQ.

This clone has a handful of counts. This chain links TRBV14 with TRBJ1-2; TRBD1 matches at 8 bases. The CDR3 is made up of 16 amino acids. The V gene end was trimmed by 4 bases and the J gene end by 7 bases; junction bases not matched to a gene: 14. Per germline, CDR1 SGHDN and CDR2 FVKESK. The CDR3 spells CASSRKHSGQGGGYTF. CDR3 DNA sequence: TGTGCCAGCAGCCGGAAACATTCTGGACAGGGTGGTGGCTACACCTTC. The complete variable domain, with remaining parts taken from reference TRBV14 and TRBJ1-2, reads EAGVTQFPSHSVIEKGQTVTLRCDPISGHDNLYWYRRVMGKEIKFLLHFVKESKQDESGMPNNRFLAERTGGTYSTLKVQPAELEDSGVYFCASSRKHSGQGGGYTFGSGTRLTVV.

The chain recombines TRBV5-5 with TRBJ2-1; the match to TRBD1 covers 7 bases. CDR3 length: 16 residues. The ends lost 4 bases at V and 6 bases at J; junction bases unmatched: 13. Germline V lookup: CDR1 SGHKS, CDR2 YYEKEE (reference sequence). The CDR3 sequence: CASSKGQALIGNEQFF. CDR3 in DNA: TGTGCCAGCAGCAAAGGACAGGCCCTAATAGGCAATGAGCAGTTCTTC.

The V and J genes are TRBV5-1 and TRBJ1-3; 7 nucleotides line up with TRBD1. Germline CDR1 SGHRS, CDR2 YFSETQ. V was clipped by 1 base and J by 4 bases; unmatched bases: 11. The CDR3 is made up of 17 amino acids. In nucleotides, the CDR3 is TGCGCCAGCAGCTTGCGAAGGGGGCCTGCCGAGGGAAACACCATATATTTT. The encoded protein is CASSLRRGPAEGNTIYF.

The V gene is TRBV4-2, the J gene TRBJ1-2; 7 bases line up with TRBD1. Germline V lookup: CDR1 LGHNA, CDR2 YNFKEQ. The CDR3 is 16 amino acids. V was pared by 1 base and J by 6 bases, with 11 bases of the junction left unmatched. CDR3 amino acids: CASSQASVQGSDGYTF. CDR3 DNA sequence: TGTGCCAGCAGCCAAGCTTCGGTACAGGGGTCGGATGGCTACACCTTC.

This rearrangement joins TRBV19 to TRBJ1-5, with unresolved D. The CDR3 runs 14 residues. V lost 3 bases to trimming and J lost 1 base, with 7 bases between them. Germline CDR1 LNHDA, CDR2 SQIVND (reference sequence). Here the CDR3 DNA reads TGTGCCAGTAGTATTAGGGAGAGCAATCAGCCCCAGCATTTT. This gives the protein CASSIRESNQPQHF.

The chain is built from TRBV27 and TRBJ1-6, with 8 bases identical to TRBD1. The V gene end was trimmed by 5 bases and the J gene end by 2 bases; junction bases not matched to a gene: 2. The CDR3 totals 15 residues. The germline V gene has CDR1 MNHEY and CDR2 SMNVEV (reference sequence). This CDR3 is CASSDRGAYNSPLHF. DNA for the CDR3: TGTGCCAGCAGTGACAGGGGTGCCTATAATTCACCCCTCCACTTT.

This clone is a singleton in its sample. The chain uses TRBV27 and TRBJ1-3; D is ambiguous. This CDR3 is built from 13 residues. The germline V gene has CDR1 MNHEY and CDR2 SMNVEV (reference sequence). V was cut by 11 bases and J by 3 bases, with 14 bases left in between. The CDR3 loop reads CARGLNYGNTIYF. CDR3 nucleotide sequence: TGTGCCCGCGGGCTAAACTATGGAAACACCATATATTTT.

This chain joins TRBV7-2 and TRBJ2-7; 7 nucleotides agree with TRBD2. The V segment lost 3 bases and the J segment 3 bases; nucleotides outside the gene matches: 8. CDR3 length: 15 amino acids. Germline CDR1 reads SGHTA; CDR2 reads FQGNSA. CDR3 DNA sequence: TGTGCCAGCAGCTTGGGGGGGAGGGAGTACTACGAGCAGTACTTC. It is translated as CASSLGGREYYEQYF.

This chain connects TRBV6-6 to TRBJ1-1, with 7 bases lining up with TRBD1. The CDR3 runs to 17 residues. Germline V gene sequence: CDR1 MNHNY, CDR2 SVGAGI (reference sequence). V lost 5 bases and J lost 4; bases outside the gene matches: 16. The CDR3: CASSRRPTGIMGTEAFF. CDR3 sequence (DNA): TGTGCCAGCAGTCGTAGACCGACAGGGATTATGGGCACTGAAGCTTTCTTT.

The rearrangement joins TRBV19 to TRBJ2-2, with 9 bases that match TRBD1. J lost 0 bases, V lost 8 bases, and 1 base had no gene match. CDR1 is LNHDA, CDR2 SQIVND, per germline (reference sequence). The CDR3 runs 14 residues. The CDR3 nucleotides are TGTGCCAGTGGGGACAGGGCGAACACCGGGGAGCTGTTTTTT. Translation gives CASGDRANTGELFF.